These T cell receptor beta chains were read from a single sample in a study of T cell changes during pregnancy in multiple sclerosis. Profiling relied on immunoSEQ multiplex PCR, and the TCRdb table lists in-frame clones only, not all of them. Found here are tens of thousands of clones, about 93% of them singletons; the top ten hold 2% to 3%. The source was CD8+ T cells from peripheral blood mononuclear cells, collected in the third trimester of pregnancy. These receptors all stem from a female donor with multiple sclerosis, enrolled in a pregnancy study. CDR3s include the opening cysteine and the closing phenylalanine or tryptophan. The order of the fields is J gene, V gene, CDR3 protein.

j_gene: TRBJ1-1
v_gene: TRBV9
CDR3aa: CASSVVGNGQTEAFF

j_gene: TRBJ2-5
v_gene: TRBV27
CDR3aa: CASSPLMVRGPETQYF

j_gene: TRBJ2-3
v_gene: TRBV19
CDR3aa: CASSTRTGGNTDTQYF

j_gene: TRBJ2-7
v_gene: TRBV7-6
CDR3aa: CASSSGTGGSYEQYF

j_gene: TRBJ2-7
v_gene: TRBV28
CDR3aa: CASSFGGRSGYEQYF

j_gene: TRBJ2-2
v_gene: TRBV14
CDR3aa: CASSRIWTASTGELFF

j_gene: TRBJ2-1
v_gene: TRBV4-2
CDR3aa: CASSQTSGSYNEQFF

j_gene: TRBJ2-7
v_gene: TRBV2
CDR3aa: CASSEGRHPLISYEQYF

j_gene: TRBJ2-1
v_gene: TRBV7-9
CDR3aa: CASSSTTRNNEQFF

j_gene: TRBJ1-2
v_gene: TRBV4-1
CDR3aa: CASSTQTGTYGYTF

j_gene: TRBJ1-2
v_gene: TRBV30
CDR3aa: CAWSVIGDYGYTF

j_gene: TRBJ1-3
v_gene: TRBV10-2
CDR3aa: CASKSVSSSGNTIYF

j_gene: TRBJ2-3
v_gene: TRBV5-4
CDR3aa: CASSFLAGGFTDTQYF

j_gene: TRBJ2-7
v_gene: TRBV4-1
CDR3aa: CASSLGFAYEQYF

j_gene: TRBJ1-1
v_gene: TRBV27
CDR3aa: CASSLAGTGGTEAFF

j_gene: TRBJ2-3
v_gene: TRBV7-9
CDR3aa: CASSPRGEDTQYF

j_gene: TRBJ1-1
v_gene: TRBV30
CDR3aa: CAWETGGITEAFF

j_gene: TRBJ2-7
v_gene: TRBV11-2
CDR3aa: CASSAKPAYEQYF

j_gene: TRBJ2-3
v_gene: TRBV18
CDR3aa: CASSPGLEDTQYF

j_gene: TRBJ2-2
v_gene: TRBV7-2
CDR3aa: CASSLDGRVNTGELFF

j_gene: TRBJ2-7
v_gene: TRBV4-1
CDR3aa: CASSLLPSGAYEQYF

j_gene: TRBJ2-7
v_gene: TRBV6-1
CDR3aa: CASRGQGSYEQYF

j_gene: TRBJ2-7
v_gene: TRBV11-2
CDR3aa: CASSSPSGNHYEQYF

j_gene: TRBJ2-7
v_gene: TRBV9
CDR3aa: CASSVEELSYEQYF

j_gene: TRBJ2-2
v_gene: TRBV25-1
CDR3aa: CASSGLAVWTGELFF

j_gene: TRBJ2-2
v_gene: TRBV13
CDR3aa: CASSLNFGQRFTGELFF

j_gene: TRBJ1-5
v_gene: TRBV27
CDR3aa: CASSLQGHNQPQHF

j_gene: TRBJ2-7
v_gene: TRBV5-5
CDR3aa: CASSFPRSGGSKYEQYF

j_gene: TRBJ2-7
v_gene: TRBV6-6
CDR3aa: CASNFRDRAYEQYF